These 26 T cell receptor beta chains were all obtained from the same sample, sequenced in a study of T-cell reconstitution after alpha-beta-depleted transplantation in children. For TCRbeta, the library was prepared with unique molecular identifiers. TCRdb reanalysed the PCR reads using MiXCR and keeps one entry per CDR3 protein. The sample comprises about 300,000 distinct CDR3 sequences, around a tenth of which are singletons, and around 7.5% rests with the top ten. The starting material was PBMCs, obtained before TCRalphabeta/CD19-depleted stem cell transplant. The receptors derive from a boy in the first two years of life with acute myeloid leukemia, due to receive a stem cell transplant.

This clonotype came up a few times. This CDR3 is CSGSSYNEQFF. CDR3 DNA sequence: TGCAGCGGGAGTTCGTACAATGAGCAGTTCTTC. The chain couples TRBV20-1 to TRBJ2-1; tentatively, D is TRBD2 (6 bases). Germline-derived CDR1 and CDR2 are DFQATT and SNEGSKA (reference sequence). This CDR3 contains 11 residues.

This clonotype came up many times. The V gene is TRBV12-3 or TRBV12-4, the J gene TRBJ2-1; D possibly matches TRBD1 or TRBD2 (5 bases each). This CDR3 is 13 amino acids long. Trimming shortened V by 6 bases and J by 4 bases, and 10 bases separated the two germline ends. The CDR3 spells CASSRGVYNEQFF. The CDR3 coding sequence is TGTGCCAGCAGCCGAGGGGTATACAATGAGCAGTTCTTC.

This clonotype was seen at least ten times. The chain uses TRBV2 and TRBJ2-3; TRBD2 matches 10 bases. This CDR3 has 19 residues. CDR1 and CDR2 (germline): SNHLY, FYNNEI. Losses at the gene ends were 1 base for V and 2 bases for J; bases not matched to a gene: 12. CDR3 in amino acids: CASSEGFSPGLANTDTQYF. The CDR3 DNA reads as TGTGCCAGCAGTGAAGGGTTTTCCCCGGGACTAGCGAACACAGATACGCAGTATTTT.

Many counts were recorded for this clonotype. The chain combines TRBV24-1 with TRBJ2-2; D not resolved. In germline, CDR1 is KGHDR, CDR2 SFDVKD. V lost 5 bases, J lost 5 bases, and 5 bases lay in between. This CDR3 spans 12 amino acids. CDR3 sequence: CATSGQTGELFF. The CDR3 nucleotides read TGTGCCACCAGTGGGCAAACCGGGGAGCTGTTTTTT.

This clonotype appeared many times. V gene TRBV20-1 combines with J gene TRBJ1-3, with D possibly TRBD1 on 5 matching bases. V lost 0 bases and J 0 bases, leaving 9 bases between the germline ends. The CDR3 spans 15 residues. From germline, CDR1 is DFQATT and CDR2 SNEGSKA (reference sequence). In nucleotides, the CDR3 is TGCAGTGCTAGAGATCGACAGTTCTCTGGAAACACCATATATTTT. Its protein product is CSARDRQFSGNTIYF.

The chain carries TRBV7-2 and TRBJ2-7; D unclear. CDR1 and CDR2 (germline): SGHTA, FQGNSA. V shed 5 bases and J shed 3 bases, with 14 bases lying between them. The CDR3 spans 14 residues. This chain's CDR3 is CASSHPPQSYEQYF. Written as DNA, the CDR3 is TGTGCCAGCAGCCATCCGCCACAGAGCTACGAGCAGTACTTC.

This clonotype was found many times. Germline and junction disagree at one end, which may indicate a read error. V gene TRBV28 combines with J gene TRBJ2-7; D gene uncertain. There are 13 residues in the CDR3. Germline assignment: CDR1 MDHEN and CDR2 SYDVKM. CDR3 amino acids: CASTTRITSERYF. CDR3 nucleotide sequence: TGTGCCAGCACAACACGAATTACCAGCGAGCGGTACTTC.

This rearrangement joins TRBV6-1 to TRBJ2-5, with 10 bases matching TRBD2. CDR1 and CDR2 from the germline V gene are MNHNS and SASEGT. CDR3 length: 16 residues. The V and J ends lost 5 bases and 0 bases, in that order; junction bases with no gene match: 6. CDR3 nucleotide sequence: TGTGCCAGCAGTAGCGGGAGGGCCATGTACCAAGAGACCCAGTACTTC. Amino acid sequence: CASSSGRAMYQETQYF.

This clonotype was detected ten times or more. The chain is built from TRBV6-4 and TRBJ2-7, with unresolved D. V was pared by 0 bases and J by 9 bases, with 3 bases between. This CDR3 comprises 10 residues. Germline V gene data show CDR1 as MRHNA and CDR2 as SNTAGT. The CDR3 here is CASSDSGQYF. Written as DNA, the CDR3 is TGTGCCAGCAGTGACTCCGGGCAGTACTTC.

This clonotype has ten or more counts. This sequence joins TRBV6-4 and TRBJ2-1, with D possibly matching TRBD1 (6 bases). Per germline, CDR1 MRHNA and CDR2 SNTAGT. Trimming cost V 6 bases and J 7 bases, with 22 bases left between them. This CDR3 contains 16 residues. CDR3 DNA: TGTGCCAGCAGCCGCGCCCCGGACAGAGTTACAAATGAGCAGTTCTTC. Translating gives CASSRAPDRVTNEQFF.

The V and J genes are TRBV28 and TRBJ2-1; TRBD1 matches 10 bases. Germline V gene lookup returns CDR1 MDHEN and CDR2 SYDVKM. CDR3 length: 15 residues. V gave up 5 bases and J gave up 9 bases; unmatched junction bases: 10. Here the CDR3 reads CASSTDRGRRTEQFF. CDR3 nucleotides: TGTGCCAGCAGTACTGACAGGGGGCGGCGTACTGAGCAGTTCTTC.

This chain joins TRBV23-1 and TRBJ2-2; D unclear. TRBV23-1 is given ORF status, its function remaining uncertain. CDR3 size: 13 residues. Trimming took off 3 bases at V and 7 bases at J, with 9 bases between the two ends. CDR3 residues: CASSQPRVGELFF. The CDR3 DNA reads as TGCGCCAGCAGTCAGCCCCGAGTCGGGGAGCTGTTTTTT.

The CDR3 region has the DNA TGTGCCAGCAGTCGACAGGCAGTATTCTACGAGCAGTACTTC. Translation gives CASSRQAVFYEQYF. The chain couples TRBV6-1 to TRBJ2-7; D is perhaps TRBD1 (6 bases). The CDR3 sequence is 14 residues long. The V gene lost 5 bases and the J gene lost 3 bases, with 14 bases spanning the gap. Germline-derived CDR1 and CDR2 are MNHNS and SASEGT.

This clonotype was counted ten times or more. The genes are TRBV28 and TRBJ2-5; D is unclear. CDR3 length: 14 residues. Germline V gene data show CDR1 as MDHEN and CDR2 as SYDVKM. Trimming stripped 3 bases from V and 1 base from J, with 9 bases between. CDR3 nucleotide sequence: TGTGCCAGCAGTTTCCCCTGGGGCCAAGAGACCCAGTACTTC. The encoded protein is CASSFPWGQETQYF. Supplemented by reference TRBV28 and TRBJ2-5, the full variable domain reads DVKVTQSSRYLVKRTGEKVFLECVQDMDHENMFWYRQDPGLGLRLIYFSYDVKMKEKGDIPEGYSVSREKKERFSLILESASTNQTSMYLCASSFPWGQETQYFGPGTRLLVL.

This clonotype was seen more than once but under ten times. V is TRBV19 and J is TRBJ2-1; 11 bases match TRBD2. The CDR3 has 17 residues. Losses at the gene ends were 5 bases for V and 0 bases for J; bases not matched to a gene: 6. Germline assignment: CDR1 LNHDA and CDR2 SQIVND (reference sequence). The CDR3 protein is CASSFGLAGLSYNEQFF. DNA for the CDR3: TGTGCCAGTAGTTTTGGACTAGCGGGCCTCTCCTACAATGAGCAGTTCTTC. Using reference TRBV19 and TRBJ2-1 for the parts outside the CDR3, the full variable domain is DGGITQSPKYLFRKEGQNVTLSCEQNLNHDAMYWYRQDPGQGLRLIYYSQIVNDFQKGDIAEGYSVSREKKESFPLTVTSAQKNPTAFYLCASSFGLAGLSYNEQFFGPGTRLTVL.

This clonotype was recorded at least ten times. The chain links TRBV11-2 to TRBJ2-7, with 7 nucleotides matching TRBD2. This CDR3 region has 13 residues. V lost 5 bases, J lost 0 bases, and 1 base stayed unmatched. CDR1 and CDR2 (germline): SGHAT, FQNNGV. CDR3 in amino acids: CASSREASYEQYF. In DNA form, the CDR3 reads TGTGCCAGCAGCCGGGAGGCCTCCTACGAGCAGTACTTC.

This clonotype has a count of ten or more. V and J are TRBV24-1 and TRBJ2-5; 8 bases align to TRBD1. Germline trimming cut 3 bases from V and 4 bases from J; bases unmatched to any gene: 9. The CDR3 is made up of 16 amino acids. Germline V gives CDR1 KGHDR, CDR2 SFDVKD. Here the CDR3 DNA reads TGTGCCACCAGTGATGGGATCAGGGGGCGTCGAGAGACCCAGTACTTC. Protein: CATSDGIRGRRETQYF.

Turning to this clonotype: It may be a read error: a sequence one base away is much more abundant. The genes are TRBV29-1 and TRBJ2-5; D remains ambiguous. The CDR3 totals 13 residues. The germline gives CDR1 SQVTM, CDR2 ANQGSEA. Here the CDR3 reads CSVDIGISETQSF. The CDR3 DNA is TGCAGCGTTGATATAGGGATCTCGGAGACCCAGTCCTTC.

V is TRBV2 and J is TRBJ2-5; D might be TRBD1 or TRBD2, each matching 5 bases. CDR1 and CDR2 from the germline V gene are SNHLY and FYNNEI. CDR3 size: 14 residues. Trimming removed 4 bases from V and 3 bases from J, with 12 bases in between. CDR3 nucleotides: TGTGCCAGCAGTGTCTTGGGGGTAGAAGAGACCCAGTACTTC. As protein: CASSVLGVEETQYF.

The chain carries TRBV4-1 and TRBJ2-2; D not certain. Germline V gene sequence: CDR1 MGHRA, CDR2 YSYEKL. The CDR3 totals 14 residues. Trimming pared 6 bases from V and 2 bases from J, leaving 10 bases between. CDR3: CASRIRSNTGELFF. The DNA of the CDR3 is TGCGCCAGCAGAATCAGGAGTAACACCGGGGAGCTGTTTTTT.

The table lists this clonotype with a few counts. The rearrangement links TRBV30 to TRBJ1-4; TRBD1 might be the D (5 bases). The CDR3 extends over 12 amino acids. In germline, CDR1 is GTSNPN, CDR2 SVGIG (reference sequence). Trimming left V 0 bases short and J 8 bases short, with 7 bases between. CDR3 protein: CAWSVRGEKLFF. Here the CDR3 DNA reads TGTGCCTGGAGTGTTCGGGGGGAAAAACTGTTTTTT.

CDR3 sequence: CASTPTGPSTGELFF. As DNA, the CDR3 is TGTGCCAGTACTCCCACGGGACCGAGTACCGGGGAGCTGTTTTTT. J is TRBJ2-2 and V is TRBV19; D possibly matches TRBD1 or TRBD2 (5 bases each). Germline V gene sequence: CDR1 LNHDA, CDR2 SQIVND (reference sequence). V was pared by 7 bases and J by 5 bases, with 17 bases between. The CDR3 is 15 residues long. The variable domain in full, with the rest retrieved from reference TRBV19 and TRBJ2-2, is DGGITQSPKYLFRKEGQNVTLSCEQNLNHDAMYWYRQDPGQGLRLIYYSQIVNDFQKGDIAEGYSVSREKKESFPLTVTSAQKNPTAFYLCASTPTGPSTGELFFGEGSRLTVL.

This clonotype was recorded a few times. The V call is TRBV5-8, the J call TRBJ2-1, with 11 bases fitting TRBD2. V was clipped by 2 bases and J by 3 bases; unmatched bases: 10. Per germline, CDR1 SGHTS and CDR2 YDEGEE. CDR3 length: 18 residues. CDR3 region: CASSFFRGTSGGYNEQFF. Written as DNA, the CDR3 is TGTGCCAGCAGCTTTTTCAGGGGAACTAGCGGGGGCTACAATGAGCAGTTCTTC.

This clonotype was observed many times. This sequence joins TRBV20-1 and TRBJ2-7, with 7 bases identical to TRBD1. V gave up 3 bases and J gave up 5 bases; unmatched junction bases: 1. This CDR3 spans 11 amino acids. Germline V gene data show CDR1 as DFQATT and CDR2 as SNEGSKA (reference sequence). The CDR3 nucleotides are TGCAGTGCTAGCGGGACAGACGAGCAGTACTTC. Protein: CSASGTDEQYF.

This clonotype occurred many times. CDR3 DNA sequence: TGTGCCAGCAGCTTAGAGGGACTCGACACCGGGGAGCTGTTTTTT. It encodes CASSLEGLDTGELFF. The chain is built from TRBV7-2 and TRBJ2-2, with a tentative D call TRBD2 (6 bases). The CDR3 totals 15 residues. The V gene lost 1 base and the J gene lost 3 bases, with 9 bases spanning the gap. Germline V lookup: CDR1 SGHTA, CDR2 FQGNSA.

This clonotype was picked up a small number of times. J is TRBJ2-1 and V is TRBV12-3 or TRBV12-4; weak D call: TRBD2 (7 bases). The CDR3 is 15 amino acids. The V end lost 8 bases, the J end lost 3 bases, and 17 bases lay between the germline ends. CDR3: CASGGAGTYYNEQFF. The CDR3 nucleotides read TGTGCCAGCGGGGGGGCAGGTACTTACTACAATGAGCAGTTCTTC.